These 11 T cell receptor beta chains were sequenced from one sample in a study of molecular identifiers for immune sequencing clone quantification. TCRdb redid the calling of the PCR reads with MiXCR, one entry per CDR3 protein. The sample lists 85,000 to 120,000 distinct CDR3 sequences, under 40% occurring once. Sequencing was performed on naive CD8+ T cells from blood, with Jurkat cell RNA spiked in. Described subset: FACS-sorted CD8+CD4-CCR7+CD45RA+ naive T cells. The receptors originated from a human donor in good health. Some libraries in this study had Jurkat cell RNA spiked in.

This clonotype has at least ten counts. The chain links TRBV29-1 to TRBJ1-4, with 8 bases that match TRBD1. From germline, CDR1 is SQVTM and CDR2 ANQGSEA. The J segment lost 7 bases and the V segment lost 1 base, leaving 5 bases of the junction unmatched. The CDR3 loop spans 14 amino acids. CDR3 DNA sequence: TGCAGCGTTGAAGCCCCCGACAGGGGTGAAAAACTGTTTTTT. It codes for CSVEAPDRGEKLFF.

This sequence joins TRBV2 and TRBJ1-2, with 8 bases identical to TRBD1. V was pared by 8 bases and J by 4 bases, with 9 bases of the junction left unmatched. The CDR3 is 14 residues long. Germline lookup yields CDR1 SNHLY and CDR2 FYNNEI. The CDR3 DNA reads TGTGCCAGCGCGATACAGGGGGTGGGCTATGGCTACACCTTC. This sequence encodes CASAIQGVGYGYTF.

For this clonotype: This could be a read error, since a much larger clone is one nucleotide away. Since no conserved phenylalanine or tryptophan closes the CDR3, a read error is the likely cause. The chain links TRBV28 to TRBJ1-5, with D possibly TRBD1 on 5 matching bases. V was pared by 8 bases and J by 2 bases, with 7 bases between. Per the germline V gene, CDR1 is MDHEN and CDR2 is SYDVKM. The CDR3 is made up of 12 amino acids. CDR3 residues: CASRGGNQPQHI. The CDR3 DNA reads TGTGCCAGCCGGGGGGGCAATCAGCCCCAGCATATT.

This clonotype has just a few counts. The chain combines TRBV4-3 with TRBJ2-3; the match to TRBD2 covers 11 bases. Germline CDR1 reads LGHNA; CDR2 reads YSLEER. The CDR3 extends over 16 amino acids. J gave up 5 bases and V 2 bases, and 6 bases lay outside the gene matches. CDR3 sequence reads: CASSQLLAGAGDTQYF. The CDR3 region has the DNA TGCGCCAGCAGCCAATTACTAGCGGGGGCGGGAGATACGCAGTATTTT.

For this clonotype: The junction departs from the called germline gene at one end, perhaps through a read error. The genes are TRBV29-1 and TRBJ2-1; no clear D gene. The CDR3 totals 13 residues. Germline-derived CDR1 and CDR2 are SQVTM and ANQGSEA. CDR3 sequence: CSVYLPTYNEQLF. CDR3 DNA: TGCAGCGTTTACCTCCCAACCTACAATGAGCAGCTCTTC.

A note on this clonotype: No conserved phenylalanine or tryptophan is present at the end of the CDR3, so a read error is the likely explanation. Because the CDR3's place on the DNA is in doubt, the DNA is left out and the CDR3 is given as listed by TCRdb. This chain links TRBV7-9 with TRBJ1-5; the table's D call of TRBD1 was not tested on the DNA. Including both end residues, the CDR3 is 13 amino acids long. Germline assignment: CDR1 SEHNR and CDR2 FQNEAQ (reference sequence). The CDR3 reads CASSSRDNQPLHS.

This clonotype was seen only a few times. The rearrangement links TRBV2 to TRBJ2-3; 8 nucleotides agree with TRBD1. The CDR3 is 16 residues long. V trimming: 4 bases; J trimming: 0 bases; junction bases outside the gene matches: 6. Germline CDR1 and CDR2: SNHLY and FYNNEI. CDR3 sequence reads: CASSGLTGVSTDTQYF. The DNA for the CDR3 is TGTGCCAGCAGTGGCCTGACAGGGGTGAGCACAGATACGCAGTATTTT. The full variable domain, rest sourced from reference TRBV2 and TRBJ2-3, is EPEVTQTPSHQVTQMGQEVILRCVPISNHLYFYWYRQILGQKVEFLVSFYNNEISEKSEIFDDQFSVERPDGSNFTLKIRSTKLEDSAMYFCASSGLTGVSTDTQYFGPGTRLTVL.

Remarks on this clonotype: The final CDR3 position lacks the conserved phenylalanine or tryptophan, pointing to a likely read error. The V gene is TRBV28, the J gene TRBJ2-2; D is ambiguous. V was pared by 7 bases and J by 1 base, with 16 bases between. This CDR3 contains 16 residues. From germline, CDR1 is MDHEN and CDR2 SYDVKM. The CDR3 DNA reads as TGTGCCAGCATATCAAGCGAACCCGGGAACACCGGGGAGCTGTTTATT. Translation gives CASISSEPGNTGELFI.

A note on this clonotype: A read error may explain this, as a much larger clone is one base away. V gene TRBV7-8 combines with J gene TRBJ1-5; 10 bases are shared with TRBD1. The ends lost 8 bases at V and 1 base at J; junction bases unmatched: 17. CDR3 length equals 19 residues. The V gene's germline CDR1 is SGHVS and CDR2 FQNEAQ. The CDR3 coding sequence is TGTGCCAGCTGCTCGTTTCCGGGACAGGGGAGTTCGAGCAATCAGCCCCAGCATTTT. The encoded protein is CASCSFPGQGSSSNQPQHF. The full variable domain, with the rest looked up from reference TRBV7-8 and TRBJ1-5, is GAGVSQSPRYKVAKRGQDVALRCDPISGHVSLFWYQQALGQGPEFLTYFQNEAQLDKSGLPSDRFFAERPEGSVSTLKIQRTQQEDSAVYLCASCSFPGQGSSSNQPQHFGDGTRLSIL.

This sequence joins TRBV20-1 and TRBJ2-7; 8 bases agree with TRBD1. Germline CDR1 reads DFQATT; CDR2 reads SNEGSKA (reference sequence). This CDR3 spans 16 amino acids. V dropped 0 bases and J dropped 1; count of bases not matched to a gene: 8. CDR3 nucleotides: TGCAGTGCTAGAGATCGTTTGCAGGGGGCTTCCTACGAGCAGTACTTC. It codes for CSARDRLQGASYEQYF.

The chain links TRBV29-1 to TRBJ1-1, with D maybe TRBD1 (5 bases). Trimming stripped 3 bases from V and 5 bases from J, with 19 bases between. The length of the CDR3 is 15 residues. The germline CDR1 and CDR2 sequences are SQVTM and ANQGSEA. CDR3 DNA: TGCAGCGTTGAGTGGGCTTACGGGGGTAAGACTGAAGCTTTCTTT. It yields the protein CSVEWAYGGKTEAFF.